This T cell receptor beta chain appears in the sequencing data of a study of shared clonotypes between healthy human individuals. Study processing details: ImmunoSEQ output lacked quality scores and full-length reads, limiting matched filtering. Produced via immunoSEQ multiplex PCR; TCRdb's table is partial and in-frame only. V, J and clone size were drawn from that table, and D and trimming were deduced from the DNA. The sample contains 1.6 million or so clones, about 96% of which appear only once. Study results and caveats: Sharing across four donors was highest in naive CD4 (roughly 5%) and lowest in memory CD8 (0.4%).

A remark on this clone: The antigen is undetermined.

The germline gives CDR1 MNHNY, CDR2 SVGAGI (reference sequence). The length of the CDR3 is 15 residues. V was shortened by 5 bases and J by 0 bases, with 14 bases between the two germline ends. Division of CD4+ cells produced a CD45RA+ naive subset and a CD45RA-negative memory subset. The chain links TRBV6-6 to TRBJ2-7; D gene ambiguous. The origin of this receptor is a man aged 30 to 39 in good health. Input material: naive CD4+ T cells sorted from blood. Subset meaning: CD45RA+ positively selected. CDR3: CASSLFWQNSYEQYF. The CDR3 DNA sequence: TGTGCCAGCAGTCTTTTTTGGCAGAACTCCTACGAGCAGTACTTC.